The next 13 T cell receptor beta chains were all read from a single sample in a study of blood T cell repertoires in COVID-19. Sequencing was performed with immunoSEQ multiplex PCR; in TCRdb, only in-frame clones are kept and a portion is missing. The sample lists about 280,000 clones; approximately 83% were seen once. The source material was peripheral blood. These receptor sequences come from a woman in her 70s with acute or convalescent COVID-19.

Remarks on this clone: Compared with germline, one end of the junction differs, possibly owing to a read error. This rearrangement joins TRBV5-4 to TRBJ2-5; tentatively, D is TRBD2 (6 bases). This CDR3 spans 16 amino acids. Germline lookup yields CDR1 SGHNT and CDR2 YYREEE (reference sequence). CDR3 nucleotide sequence: TGTGCCAGCAGCTCCCCCGGGGCAGGGAGGCAAGTGACCCAGTACTTC. It codes for CASSSPGAGRQVTQYF.

This clone is a singleton in its sample. J is TRBJ2-3 and V is TRBV2, with 11 bases that match TRBD1. Germline V lookup: CDR1 SNHLY, CDR2 FYNNEI. V shed 4 bases and J 3 bases; nucleotides not matched to a gene: 6. The CDR3 has 16 residues. CDR3 nucleotides: TGTGCCAGCAGTGTCCCGGGACAGGGGGGTACAGATACGCAGTATTTT. It codes for CASSVPGQGGTDTQYF.

The V call is TRBV3-1 (or the pseudogene TRBV3-2), the J call TRBJ1-6; D is ambiguous. The V and J ends lost 2 bases and 9 bases respectively, with 14 bases between them. Germline loops: CDR1 LGHDT, CDR2 YNNKEL (reference sequence). The CDR3 is made up of 15 amino acids. CDR3 in DNA: TGTGCCAGCAGCCAATTCGGCAGGTCAGGTTCACCCCTCCACTTT. Translation gives CASSQFGRSGSPLHF.

The rearrangement joins TRBV30 to TRBJ1-1; possible D gene TRBD1, 6 bases. Germline CDR1 is GTSNPN and CDR2 is SVGIG (reference sequence). The CDR3 contains 13 residues. Between the trimmed V and J ends, which lost 3 bases and 0 bases, there was a span of 8 bases. CDR3 sequence: CAWSQGMNTEAFF. In DNA, the CDR3 is TGTGCCTGGAGCCAGGGGATGAACACTGAAGCTTTCTTT.

V gene TRBV3-1 (or the pseudogene TRBV3-2) combines with J gene TRBJ1-2; maybe TRBD1 (5 bases). Trimming removed 6 bases from V and 2 bases from J, with 13 bases in between. CDR3 length equals 14 residues. The V gene's germline CDR1 is LGHDT and CDR2 YNNKEL (reference sequence). The CDR3 spells CASSPVGANYGYTF. The DNA of the CDR3 is TGTGCCAGCAGTCCCGTAGGGGCCAACTATGGCTACACCTTC.

This chain uses TRBV11-2 with TRBJ2-3; maybe TRBD1 (7 bases). The germline V gene has CDR1 SGHAT and CDR2 FQNNGV. This CDR3 is 18 amino acids long. V was cut by 1 base and J by 4 bases, with 21 bases left in between. The CDR3 spells CASSLGRGAGGPADTQYF. The CDR3 region has the DNA TGTGCCAGCAGCTTAGGGAGGGGAGCAGGGGGACCAGCAGATACGCAGTATTTT.

This rearrangement joins TRBV5-4 to TRBJ2-7; TRBD1 matches 8 bases. Per the germline V gene, CDR1 is SGHNT and CDR2 is YYREEE (reference sequence). The CDR3 sequence is 14 residues long. J was trimmed by 6 bases and V by 4 bases; bases with no gene match: 9. CDR3 protein: CASSQPGTGVEQYF. CDR3 nucleotide sequence: TGTGCCAGCAGCCAGCCCGGGACAGGTGTCGAGCAGTACTTC.

V and J are TRBV27 and TRBJ1-5, with D hard to call. The germline V gene has CDR1 MNHEY and CDR2 SMNVEV (reference sequence). The CDR3 length is 13 residues. The V end was cut by 5 bases, the J end by 6 bases, with 11 bases between. In DNA form, the CDR3 reads TGTGCCAGCAGTCCCCTAGATAGTCAGCCCCAGCATTTT. It specifies CASSPLDSQPQHF.

This chain links TRBV2 with TRBJ1-2; 10 nucleotides match TRBD1. Trimming took 8 bases from V and 4 from J; bases not matched to a gene: 7. The germline V gene encodes CDR1 SNHLY and CDR2 FYNNEI. CDR3 size: 14 residues. In DNA form, the CDR3 reads TGTGCCAGCCAATCAGGACAGGGGGTCTATGGCTACACCTTC. It translates to CASQSGQGVYGYTF.

The V and J genes are TRBV15 and TRBJ1-5; TRBD1 might be the D (5 bases). Germline loops: CDR1 LNHNV, CDR2 YYDKDF (reference sequence). CDR3 length: 15 residues. Trimming removed 0 bases from V and 7 bases from J, with 13 bases in between. The CDR3 coding sequence is TGTGCCACCAGCAGAGATCGGCAGGGTAGGCAGCCCCAGCATTTT. As protein: CATSRDRQGRQPQHF.

This sequence joins TRBV20-1 and TRBJ1-1; D unclear. CDR1 is DFQATT and CDR2 is SNEGSKA in the germline V gene (reference sequence). The CDR3 length is 13 residues. The V gene lost 3 bases and the J gene lost 3 bases, with 11 bases spanning the gap. CDR3 sequence: CSASLGGYTEAFF. Written as DNA, the CDR3 is TGCAGTGCTAGTTTGGGAGGGTACACTGAAGCTTTCTTT.

The gene calls are TRBV5-1 and TRBJ1-4; tentatively, D is TRBD1 (5 bases). Germline assignment: CDR1 SGHRS and CDR2 YFSETQ. V shed 2 bases and J shed 6 bases, with 8 bases lying between them. The CDR3 has 13 residues. The CDR3 sequence is CASSFGGDEKLFF. The CDR3 DNA follows: TGCGCCAGCAGCTTTGGGGGGGATGAAAAACTGTTTTTT.

In this sample, this clone turned up once. The CDR3 DNA sequence: TGTGCCAGCAGCTCCTCACGGTATGGCTACACCTTC. Translation: CASSSSRYGYTF. The chain uses TRBV6-5 and TRBJ1-2; D not certain. The V gene's germline CDR1 is MNHEY and CDR2 SVGAGI. V dropped 6 bases and J dropped 5 bases, with 10 bases sitting between them. The CDR3 spans 12 residues.